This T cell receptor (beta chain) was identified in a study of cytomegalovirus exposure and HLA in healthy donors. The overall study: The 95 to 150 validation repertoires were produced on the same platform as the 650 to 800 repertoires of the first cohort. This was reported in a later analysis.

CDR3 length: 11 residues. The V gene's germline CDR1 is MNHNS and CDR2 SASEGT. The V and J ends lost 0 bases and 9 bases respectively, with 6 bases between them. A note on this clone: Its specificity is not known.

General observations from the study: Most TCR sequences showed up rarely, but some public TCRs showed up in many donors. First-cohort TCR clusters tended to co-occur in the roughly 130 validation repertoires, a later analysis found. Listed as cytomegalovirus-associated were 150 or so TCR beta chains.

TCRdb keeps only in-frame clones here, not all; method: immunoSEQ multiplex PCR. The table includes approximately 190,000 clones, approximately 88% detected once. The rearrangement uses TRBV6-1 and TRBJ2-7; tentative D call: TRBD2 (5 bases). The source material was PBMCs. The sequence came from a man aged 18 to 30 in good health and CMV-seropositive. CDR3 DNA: TGTGCCAGCAGTGAAGCCGCGGGGCAGTACTTC. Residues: CASSEAAGQYF.